Listed below are T cell receptor beta chains from one sample, sequenced in a study of cytomegalovirus exposure and HLA in healthy donors. Produced via immunoSEQ multiplex PCR; TCRdb's table is partial and in-frame only. The sample yields about 180,000 clones, 70% to 80% seen once. The sequenced sample was PBMCs. The source is a middle-aged woman in good health and CMV-seronegative. CDR3s include the opening cysteine and the closing phenylalanine or tryptophan. D genes are given only for firm matches. Size values are once, few and many counts, or a class for expanded clones, and some rows have none.

d_call: TRBD1; cdr3_length: 16; j_call: TRBJ2-7; v_call: TRBV29-1; clone_size: -; cdr3_aa: CSVREGRDRGTPEQYF; cdr3_nt: TGCAGCGTTCGGGAGGGCCGGGACAGGGGAACTCCCGAGCAGTACTTC
d_call: TRBD2; cdr3_length: 14; j_call: TRBJ2-1; v_call: TRBV4-1; clone_size: few; cdr3_aa: CASSLASGRNEQFF; cdr3_nt: TGCGCCAGCAGCTTGGCTAGCGGACGCAATGAGCAGTTCTTC
d_call: TRBD2; cdr3_length: 16; j_call: TRBJ2-7; v_call: TRBV27; clone_size: -; cdr3_aa: CASSFLVAGGRYEQYF; cdr3_nt: TGTGCCAGCAGTTTCCTCGTAGCGGGGGGTCGTTACGAGCAGTACTTC
d_call: -; cdr3_length: 14; j_call: TRBJ2-5; v_call: TRBV10-1; clone_size: -; cdr3_aa: CASSESRGRETQYF; cdr3_nt: TGCGCCAGCAGTGAGTCGAGGGGGAGAGAGACCCAGTACTTC
d_call: TRBD2; cdr3_length: 16; j_call: TRBJ2-1; v_call: TRBV5-6; clone_size: -; cdr3_aa: CASRSLAGGRYNEQFF; cdr3_nt: TGTGCCAGCAGGAGCCTAGCGGGGGGGCGATACAATGAGCAGTTCTTC
d_call: -; cdr3_length: 11; j_call: TRBJ2-7; v_call: TRBV19; clone_size: -; cdr3_aa: CASSFGGEQYF; cdr3_nt: TGTGCCAGTAGTTTTGGCGGGGAGCAGTACTTC
d_call: -; cdr3_length: 12; j_call: TRBJ2-3; v_call: TRBV2; clone_size: once; cdr3_aa: CASKEQLDTQYF; cdr3_nt: TGTGCCAGCAAGGAGCAATTAGATACGCAGTATTTT
d_call: -; cdr3_length: 15; j_call: TRBJ1-5; v_call: TRBV11-2; clone_size: -; cdr3_aa: CASSSGQSGNQPQHF; cdr3_nt: TGTGCCAGCAGCTCAGGCCAGTCCGGCAATCAGCCCCAGCATTTT
d_call: TRBD1; cdr3_length: 15; j_call: TRBJ2-1; v_call: TRBV11-3; clone_size: -; cdr3_aa: CASSLGDSSYNEQFF; cdr3_nt: TGTGCCAGCAGCTTGGGGGACAGTTCCTACAATGAGCAGTTCTTC
d_call: TRBD1; cdr3_length: 13; j_call: TRBJ1-2; v_call: TRBV15; clone_size: -; cdr3_aa: CATSRGGTDLPTF; cdr3_nt: TGTGCCACCAGCAGAGGGGGGACAGACCTTCCGACCTTC
d_call: TRBD1; cdr3_length: 15; j_call: TRBJ2-5; v_call: TRBV30; clone_size: once; cdr3_aa: CAWSVRQGRQETQYF; cdr3_nt: TGTGCCTGGAGTGTACGACAGGGTAGGCAAGAGACCCAGTACTTC
d_call: -; cdr3_length: 15; j_call: TRBJ2-6; v_call: TRBV5-1; clone_size: few; cdr3_aa: CASSLNTPGANVLTF; cdr3_nt: TGCGCCAGCAGCTTGAATACACCTGGGGCCAACGTCCTGACTTTC
d_call: TRBD2; cdr3_length: 15; j_call: TRBJ2-1; v_call: TRBV19; clone_size: -; cdr3_aa: CASSIAGGPNNEQFF; cdr3_nt: TGTGCCAGTAGTATCGCGGGAGGGCCCAACAATGAGCAGTTCTTC
d_call: TRBD1; cdr3_length: 14; j_call: TRBJ1-1; v_call: TRBV9; clone_size: -; cdr3_aa: CASSVADRITEAFF; cdr3_nt: TGTGCCAGCAGCGTAGCGGACAGGATCACTGAAGCTTTCTTT
d_call: TRBD2; cdr3_length: 20; j_call: TRBJ2-1; v_call: TRBV5-1; clone_size: -; cdr3_aa: CASSLVPRLAGSVFANEQFF; cdr3_nt: TGCGCCAGCAGCTTGGTACCCCGGCTAGCGGGCTCCGTTTTCGCCAATGAGCAGTTCTTC
d_call: TRBD1; cdr3_length: 17; j_call: TRBJ2-3; v_call: TRBV27; clone_size: -; cdr3_aa: CASSSPGQGRHTDTQYF; cdr3_nt: TGTGCCAGCAGTTCCCCGGGACAGGGCCGTCACACAGATACGCAGTATTTT
d_call: -; cdr3_length: 16; j_call: TRBJ2-7; v_call: TRBV4-2; clone_size: -; cdr3_aa: CASSQEAQDSHYEQYF; cdr3_nt: TGTGCCAGCAGCCAAGAGGCACAAGACAGTCACTACGAGCAGTACTTC
d_call: -; cdr3_length: 17; j_call: TRBJ1-2; v_call: TRBV15; clone_size: -; cdr3_aa: CATSRSGGARGAWGYTF; cdr3_nt: TGTGCCACCAGCAGATCCGGAGGCGCCAGGGGCGCGTGGGGCTACACCTTC
d_call: TRBD1; cdr3_length: 15; j_call: TRBJ1-1; v_call: TRBV19; clone_size: once; cdr3_aa: CASSTGGPMNTEAFF; cdr3_nt: TGTGCCAGTAGTACAGGGGGTCCGATGAACACTGAAGCTTTCTTT
d_call: TRBD1; cdr3_length: 13; j_call: TRBJ2-1; v_call: TRBV7-8; clone_size: few; cdr3_aa: CASSLGQGGEQFF; cdr3_nt: TGTGCCAGCAGCTTAGGACAGGGTGGCGAGCAGTTCTTC
d_call: -; cdr3_length: 14; j_call: TRBJ1-2; v_call: TRBV9; clone_size: -; cdr3_aa: CASSVEDTDVGYTF; cdr3_nt: TGTGCCAGCAGCGTAGAGGACACGGACGTGGGCTACACCTTC
d_call: -; cdr3_length: 16; j_call: TRBJ2-2; v_call: TRBV28; clone_size: -; cdr3_aa: CASSIQSSRSLGELFF; cdr3_nt: TGTGCCAGCAGTATACAAAGCTCACGGAGTCTCGGGGAGCTGTTTTTT
d_call: -; cdr3_length: 15; j_call: TRBJ1-2; v_call: TRBV5-1; clone_size: -; cdr3_aa: CASSLDGSVGYGYTF; cdr3_nt: TGCGCCAGCAGCTTAGACGGGTCTGTCGGCTATGGCTACACCTTC
d_call: TRBD1; cdr3_length: 13; j_call: TRBJ1-2; v_call: TRBV19; clone_size: -; cdr3_aa: CASSIQGAHGYTF; cdr3_nt: TGTGCCAGTAGTATACAGGGGGCTCATGGCTACACCTTC
d_call: -; cdr3_length: 16; j_call: TRBJ2-2; v_call: TRBV4-2; clone_size: once; cdr3_aa: CASSHAGSVGTGELFF; cdr3_nt: TGTGCCAGCAGCCACGCAGGATCCGTGGGCACCGGGGAGCTGTTTTTT
d_call: TRBD1; cdr3_length: 14; j_call: TRBJ1-1; v_call: TRBV7-2; clone_size: -; cdr3_aa: CASSVRQGGTEAFF; cdr3_nt: TGTGCCAGCAGCGTCAGACAGGGCGGGACTGAAGCTTTCTTT
d_call: TRBD2; cdr3_length: 16; j_call: TRBJ2-1; v_call: TRBV18; clone_size: once; cdr3_aa: CASSPPLAGVRGEQFF; cdr3_nt: TGTGCCAGCTCACCACCCCTGGCGGGAGTTCGCGGTGAGCAGTTCTTC
d_call: -; cdr3_length: 11; j_call: TRBJ1-1; v_call: TRBV19; clone_size: -; cdr3_aa: CASSRGVEAFF; cdr3_nt: TGTGCCAGTAGTAGGGGGGTAGAGGCTTTCTTT
d_call: -; cdr3_length: 16; j_call: TRBJ1-2; v_call: TRBV16; clone_size: -; cdr3_aa: CASSQSRQLLYYGYTF; cdr3_nt: TGTGCCAGCAGCCAATCCCGACAGCTTCTCTACTATGGCTACACCTTC
d_call: TRBD2; cdr3_length: 18; j_call: TRBJ2-3; v_call: TRBV28; clone_size: once; cdr3_aa: CASQSPGLAGGPTDTQYF; cdr3_nt: TGTGCCAGCCAAAGCCCTGGACTAGCGGGAGGGCCCACAGATACGCAGTATTTT
d_call: -; cdr3_length: 12; j_call: TRBJ1-2; v_call: TRBV12-5; clone_size: few; cdr3_aa: CASGLPTNGYTF; cdr3_nt: TGTGCTAGTGGTTTGCCGACTAATGGCTACACCTTC
d_call: TRBD1; cdr3_length: 15; j_call: TRBJ2-7; v_call: TRBV19; clone_size: -; cdr3_aa: CASSPGQGASYEQYF; cdr3_nt: TGTGCCAGTAGCCCCGGACAGGGGGCCTCCTACGAGCAGTACTTC
d_call: TRBD2; cdr3_length: 11; j_call: TRBJ2-5; v_call: TRBV30; clone_size: -; cdr3_aa: CAWSQRTSRYF; cdr3_nt: TGTGCCTGGAGTCAGAGGACTAGTCGGTACTTC
d_call: TRBD2; cdr3_length: 14; j_call: TRBJ2-1; v_call: TRBV5-1; clone_size: -; cdr3_aa: CASSLGLAGNEQFF; cdr3_nt: TGCGCCAGCAGCTTGGGACTAGCGGGGAATGAGCAGTTCTTC
d_call: TRBD2; cdr3_length: 17; j_call: TRBJ2-3; v_call: TRBV4-2; clone_size: -; cdr3_aa: CASSQRGTSGNTDTQYF; cdr3_nt: TGTGCCAGCAGCCAACGTGGGACTAGCGGAAACACAGATACGCAGTATTTT
d_call: -; cdr3_length: 14; j_call: TRBJ2-7; v_call: TRBV13; clone_size: -; cdr3_aa: CASRPATGSYEQYF; cdr3_nt: TGTGCCAGCAGACCAGCCACAGGATCCTACGAGCAGTACTTC
d_call: -; cdr3_length: 13; j_call: TRBJ2-3; v_call: TRBV30; clone_size: once; cdr3_aa: CAWTSSGTDTQYF; cdr3_nt: TGTGCCTGGACTAGCAGTGGCACAGATACGCAGTATTTT
d_call: -; cdr3_length: 14; j_call: TRBJ1-1; v_call: TRBV2; clone_size: -; cdr3_aa: CASRERPGNTEAFF; cdr3_nt: TGTGCCAGCCGGGAACGTCCCGGGAACACTGAAGCTTTCTTT
d_call: -; cdr3_length: 14; j_call: TRBJ1-1; v_call: TRBV4-1; clone_size: -; cdr3_aa: CASTIERMNTEAFF; cdr3_nt: TGCGCCAGCACGATTGAGAGGATGAACACTGAAGCTTTCTTT
d_call: -; cdr3_length: 16; j_call: TRBJ1-4; v_call: TRBV6-6; clone_size: -; cdr3_aa: CASSYSRGRNVEKLFF; cdr3_nt: TGTGCCAGCAGTTACAGTCGGGGGAGGAATGTGGAAAAACTGTTTTTT
d_call: -; cdr3_length: 12; j_call: TRBJ2-7; v_call: TRBV5-6; clone_size: few; cdr3_aa: CASSLQTYEQYF; cdr3_nt: TGTGCCAGCAGCTTGCAGACTTACGAGCAGTACTTC
d_call: -; cdr3_length: 17; j_call: TRBJ2-1; v_call: TRBV7-9; clone_size: -; cdr3_aa: CASNNPSEGNHRNEQFF; cdr3_nt: TGTGCCAGCAATAACCCTAGCGAGGGAAATCATCGGAATGAGCAGTTCTTC
d_call: -; cdr3_length: 14; j_call: TRBJ1-1; v_call: TRBV6-6; clone_size: -; cdr3_aa: CASIDGQMRTEAFF; cdr3_nt: TGTGCCAGCATTGACGGACAGATGCGGACTGAAGCTTTCTTT
d_call: -; cdr3_length: 13; j_call: TRBJ2-1; v_call: TRBV14; clone_size: -; cdr3_aa: CASSLDFYNEQFF; cdr3_nt: TGTGCCAGCAGCCTAGACTTCTACAATGAGCAGTTCTTC
d_call: TRBD1; cdr3_length: 13; j_call: TRBJ1-2; v_call: TRBV29-1; clone_size: -; cdr3_aa: CSVDQTGNYGYTF; cdr3_nt: TGCAGCGTTGACCAGACAGGGAACTATGGCTACACCTTC
d_call: -; cdr3_length: 16; j_call: TRBJ1-5; v_call: TRBV15; clone_size: once; cdr3_aa: CATSRDGPNSNQPQHF; cdr3_nt: TGTGCCACCAGCAGAGACGGTCCCAATAGCAATCAGCCCCAGCATTTT
d_call: -; cdr3_length: 15; j_call: TRBJ2-1; v_call: TRBV6-1; clone_size: many; cdr3_aa: CASSEQGLSMREQFF; cdr3_nt: TGTGCCAGCAGTGAACAGGGACTCTCCATGAGGGAGCAGTTCTTC
d_call: TRBD2; cdr3_length: 15; j_call: TRBJ2-5; v_call: TRBV7-9; clone_size: -; cdr3_aa: CASNKWGGTQETQYF; cdr3_nt: TGTGCCAGCAACAAATGGGGGGGTACCCAAGAGACCCAGTACTTC
d_call: -; cdr3_length: 12; j_call: TRBJ2-1; v_call: TRBV5-1; clone_size: -; cdr3_aa: CASSLTAWEQFF; cdr3_nt: TGCGCCAGCAGCTTGACAGCTTGGGAGCAGTTCTTC
d_call: TRBD2; cdr3_length: 17; j_call: TRBJ2-1; v_call: TRBV2; clone_size: -; cdr3_aa: CASSLKTGLAGSNEQFF; cdr3_nt: TGTGCCAGCAGTTTGAAAACGGGACTAGCGGGGTCCAATGAGCAGTTCTTC
d_call: TRBD1; cdr3_length: 17; j_call: TRBJ1-5; v_call: TRBV19; clone_size: -; cdr3_aa: CASSVWTGPLGNQPQHF; cdr3_nt: TGTGCCAGTAGTGTATGGACAGGGCCTTTGGGCAATCAGCCCCAGCATTTT
d_call: TRBD1; cdr3_length: 13; j_call: TRBJ2-1; v_call: TRBV5-1; clone_size: -; cdr3_aa: CASSPDRAYEQFF; cdr3_nt: TGCGCCAGCAGCCCCGACAGGGCGTATGAGCAGTTCTTC
d_call: -; cdr3_length: 11; j_call: TRBJ1-3; v_call: TRBV7-9; clone_size: -; cdr3_aa: CASSSGNTIYF; cdr3_nt: TGTGCCAGCAGCTCGGGAAACACCATATATTTT